This T cell receptor beta chain was captured by sequencing in a study of Graves' ophthalmopathy and Graves' hyperthyroidism (dated 2018 in TCRdb). With respect to the entire study: Peripheral blood samples were taken at the time of initial diagnosis, before any treatment was given. TCR beta repertoire signatures were used to distinguish Graves' ophthalmopathy from Graves' hyperthyroidism and to predict progression to ophthalmopathy. In total, 135 blood samples were TCR-sequenced: fewer than 50 ophthalmopathy, some 75 hyperthyroidism and some 17 hyperthyroidism-to-ophthalmopathy patients. To explore V-J signatures that distinguish ophthalmopathy from hyperthyroidism, a discovery set of around 100 patients was enrolled, made up of 40 to 45 with ophthalmopathy and some 60 with stable hyperthyroidism. The independent validation cohort included 18 hyperthyroidism patients plus 17 patients who later progressed from hyperthyroidism to ophthalmopathy. T-cell repertoires of thyroid tissue and blood were compared in five or six hyperthyroidism patients. After sampling, hyperthyroidism patients received methimazole starting at 30 mg daily, and ophthalmopathy patients received high-dose intravenous methylprednisolone.

For repertoire sequencing, TCR beta CDR3 regions were amplified from RNA transcripts. HTBI primers and the Qiagen OneStep RT-PCR kit were used in a first-round RT-PCR, which was followed by a second-round multiplex PCR, size selection and purification. The libraries underwent paired-end sequencing with 100 bp reads on an Illumina HiSeq2000. Regarding the original processing steps: SOAPnuke was used for read processing, and reads with adapters, uncalled bases, a mean Phred below 15, or no exact constant-primer or identifier match were discarded. COPE v1.2.5 was used to merge high-quality paired reads. Unique nucleotide sequences were defined as clonotypes and aligned to IMGT TRB V, D and J references using MiTCR v1.1. The analysis was limited to V-J combinations with a frequency above 0.0001, which together covered 99.2% of repertoires. For each V-J combination, a TCR clonal expansion and chaos score was defined as the ratio of F50 clonal expansion to chaos observed in the TCRdist matrix. Welch's t-statistics and random forest were used to reduce features to about 14 V-J combinations, which were fed into a naive Bayes classifier. Thyroid-blood repertoire similarity was quantified with the Morisita-Horn index. TCRdb took the public reads, trimmed them with fastp at Q25, ran MiXCR for clone calling and kept in-frame beta chains. Each CDR3 protein appears once, grouped with its most common genes and DNA. These V and J calls are TCRdb output, not the study's own analysis. Present in this sample are 600,000 to 700,000 distinct CDR3 sequences, about 40% of which were seen just once. Clones ranked in the top ten supply 2.5% to 3.5% of the sample.

The research as a whole found: Most expanded thyroid clonotypes with a frequency above 0.001 also appeared in blood, which suggests that blood repertoires may reflect the immune response in the thyroid. In cross-validation, the 13-signature model distinguished ophthalmopathy from stable hyperthyroidism with about 89% sensitivity and about 81% specificity, while in the test set the corresponding values were around 79% and 71%. Sample size was not statistically predetermined, and group allocation was not concealed from the investigators. In validation, the model predicted ophthalmopathy progression with more than 70% sensitivity and around 72% specificity; some twelve predicted patients were CT-confirmed with GO in a median of about 6.2 months.

Patients with ophthalmopathy had moderately to severely active disease, with a Clinical Activity Score of 3 or more, a NOSPECS grade of 4 or more, and a disease duration of less than 3 months. Patients with other autoimmune diseases, uncontrolled infections, pregnancy or lactation were excluded from the study. Diagnosis relied on clinical symptoms, serum thyroxine, TRAb, thyroid ultrasound and orbital computed tomography. PBMCs were isolated from roughly 10 ml of fresh peripheral blood by Ficoll-Paque density gradient centrifugation. Trizol reagent was used to extract the total RNA, and its quality was then checked on an Agilent 2100 Bioanalyzer. This clonotype was recorded many times. It lacks a known antigen. Qualities for individual bases were not recorded, and no much larger clone is one base off. The material sequenced was peripheral blood. The clonotype originates from an adult man with Graves' ophthalmopathy.

CDR3 sequence: CAISNLDRRNSPLHF. The nucleotide sequence reads as follows: TGTGCCATCAGTAACTTGGACAGGAGAAATTCACCCCTCCACTTT. The chain was built from TRBV10-3 and TRBJ1-6; 7 junctional bases match TRBD1. There are 15 amino acids in the CDR3, from cysteine to phenylalanine inclusive. Left in the record is the CDR3 DNA by itself, 45 bases read in frame from the first base. Trimming removed 5 bases from V and 7 bases from J; the gene matches leave 8 bases unexplained. CDR1 ENHRY and CDR2 SYGVKD are derived from the germline V gene.